The sequence of this T cell receptor (beta chain) was determined in a study of long-term antiretroviral therapy in people with HIV. The study used samples holding about 0.9-11 million cryopreserved PBMC before DNA extraction. The CDR3 is made up of 17 amino acids. V gave up 0 bases and J gave up 3 bases, with 18 bases separating them. Per germline, CDR1 MGHRA and CDR2 YSYEKL. Run at survey level, the immunoSEQ assay was version v3.0. Method: immunoSEQ multiplex PCR; TCRdb's copy keeps in-frame clones and lacks some. The sample shows about 12,000 clones, roughly three quarters of them seen only once. V is TRBV4-1 and J is TRBJ2-7; D is perhaps TRBD1 or TRBD2 (6 bases each). This sample comprised unsorted PBMCs, obtained 0.5 years before starting antiretroviral therapy. This TCR was sampled from a woman in her thirties or forties with HIV. The CDR3 reads CASSQDSMGGRYYEQYF. The CDR3 DNA is TGCGCCAGCAGCCAAGATAGTATGGGGGGCCGATACTACGAGCAGTACTTC.